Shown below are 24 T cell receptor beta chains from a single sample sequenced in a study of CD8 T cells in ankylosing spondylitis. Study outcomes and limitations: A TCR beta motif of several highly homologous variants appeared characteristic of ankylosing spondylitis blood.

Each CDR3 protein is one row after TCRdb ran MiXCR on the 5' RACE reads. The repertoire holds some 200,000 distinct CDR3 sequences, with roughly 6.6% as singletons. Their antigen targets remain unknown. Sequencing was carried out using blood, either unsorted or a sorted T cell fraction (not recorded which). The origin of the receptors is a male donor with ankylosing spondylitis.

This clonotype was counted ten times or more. The CDR3 coding sequence is TGCGCCAGCAGCCACGGGACTTCGAACACTGAAGCTTTCTTT. This codes for CASSHGTSNTEAFF. The chain recombines TRBV4-3 with TRBJ1-1; possibly TRBD1 for D (5 bases). The germline CDR1 and CDR2 sequences are LGHNA and YSLEER. The CDR3 loop spans 14 amino acids. Trimming took 3 bases from V and 1 from J, leaving 9 bases between them.

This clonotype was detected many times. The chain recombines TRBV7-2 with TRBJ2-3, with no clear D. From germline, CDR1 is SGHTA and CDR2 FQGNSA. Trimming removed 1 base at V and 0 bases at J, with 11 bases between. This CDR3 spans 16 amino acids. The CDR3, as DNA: TGTGCCAGCAGCTTAGGTATCCTCTCTAGCACAGATACGCAGTATTTT. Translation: CASSLGILSSTDTQYF.

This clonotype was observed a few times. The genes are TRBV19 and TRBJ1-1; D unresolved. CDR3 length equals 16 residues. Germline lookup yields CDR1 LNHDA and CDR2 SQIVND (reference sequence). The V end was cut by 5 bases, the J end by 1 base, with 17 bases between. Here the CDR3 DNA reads TGTGCCAGTAGTCCCCGGGCGGGGAGGAGGAACACTGAAGCTTTCTTT. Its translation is CASSPRAGRRNTEAFF. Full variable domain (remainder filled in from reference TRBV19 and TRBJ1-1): DGGITQSPKYLFRKEGQNVTLSCEQNLNHDAMYWYRQDPGQGLRLIYYSQIVNDFQKGDIAEGYSVSREKKESFPLTVTSAQKNPTAFYLCASSPRAGRRNTEAFFGQGTRLTVV.

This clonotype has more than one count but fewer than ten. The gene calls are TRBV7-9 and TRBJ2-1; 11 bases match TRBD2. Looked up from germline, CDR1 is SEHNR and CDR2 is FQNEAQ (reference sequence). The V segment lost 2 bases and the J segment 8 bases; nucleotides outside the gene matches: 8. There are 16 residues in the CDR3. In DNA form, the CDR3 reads TGTGCCAGCAGCTTAATAGCGGGAGGGCCTCGGGATGAGCAGTTCTTC. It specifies CASSLIAGGPRDEQFF.

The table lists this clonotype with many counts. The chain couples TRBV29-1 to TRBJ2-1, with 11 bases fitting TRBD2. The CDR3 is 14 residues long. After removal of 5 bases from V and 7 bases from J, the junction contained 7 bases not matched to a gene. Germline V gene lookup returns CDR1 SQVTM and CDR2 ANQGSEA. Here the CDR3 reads CSVSTSGIFNEQFF. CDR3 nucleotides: TGCAGCGTTTCGACTAGCGGGATCTTTAATGAGCAGTTCTTC.

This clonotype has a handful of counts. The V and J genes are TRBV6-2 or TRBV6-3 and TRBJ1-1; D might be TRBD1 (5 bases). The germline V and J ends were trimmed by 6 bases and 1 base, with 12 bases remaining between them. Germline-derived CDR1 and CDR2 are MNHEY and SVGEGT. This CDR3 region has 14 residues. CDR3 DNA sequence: TGTGCCAGCAGGTCTAAGACAGAGAACACTGAAGCTTTCTTT. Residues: CASRSKTENTEAFF.

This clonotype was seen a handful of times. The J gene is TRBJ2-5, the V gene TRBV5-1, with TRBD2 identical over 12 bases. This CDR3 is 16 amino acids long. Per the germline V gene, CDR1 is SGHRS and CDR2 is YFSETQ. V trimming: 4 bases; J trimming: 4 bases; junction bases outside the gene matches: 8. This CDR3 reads CASSLRLAGVVETQYF. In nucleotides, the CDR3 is TGCGCCAGCAGCCTGAGACTAGCGGGAGTGGTAGAGACCCAGTACTTC.

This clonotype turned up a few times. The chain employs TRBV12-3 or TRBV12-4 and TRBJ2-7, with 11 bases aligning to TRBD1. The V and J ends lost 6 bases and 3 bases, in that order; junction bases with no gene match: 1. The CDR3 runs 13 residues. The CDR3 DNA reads TGTGCCAGCAGGGGACAGGGGGGCTACGAGCAGTACTTC. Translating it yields CASRGQGGYEQYF.

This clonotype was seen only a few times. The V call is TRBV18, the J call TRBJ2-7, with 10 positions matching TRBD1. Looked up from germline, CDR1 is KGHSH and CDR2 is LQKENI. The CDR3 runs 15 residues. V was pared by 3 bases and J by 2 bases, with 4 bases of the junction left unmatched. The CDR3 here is CASSPGTGETYEQYF. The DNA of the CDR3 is TGTGCCAGCTCACCTGGGACAGGGGAAACCTACGAGCAGTACTTC.

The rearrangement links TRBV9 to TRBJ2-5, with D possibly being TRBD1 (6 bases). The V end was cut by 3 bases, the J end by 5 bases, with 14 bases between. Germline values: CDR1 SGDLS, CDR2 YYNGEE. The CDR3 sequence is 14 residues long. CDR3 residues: CASSAGGTWETQYF. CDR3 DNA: TGTGCCAGCAGCGCTGGGGGCACTTGGGAGACCCAGTACTTC.

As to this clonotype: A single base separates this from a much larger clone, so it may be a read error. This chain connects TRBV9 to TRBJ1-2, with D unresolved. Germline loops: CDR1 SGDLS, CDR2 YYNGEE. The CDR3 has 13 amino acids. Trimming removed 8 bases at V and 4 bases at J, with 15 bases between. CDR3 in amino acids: CARSPGDGYGYTF. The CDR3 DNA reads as TGTGCCAGAAGCCCCGGAGACGGCTATGGCTACACCTTC.

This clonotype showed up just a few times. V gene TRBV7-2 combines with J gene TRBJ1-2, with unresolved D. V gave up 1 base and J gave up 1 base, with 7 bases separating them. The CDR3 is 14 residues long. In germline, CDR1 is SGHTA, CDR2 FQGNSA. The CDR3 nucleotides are TGTGCCAGCAGCTTAGATCCTTTTAACTATGGCTACACCTTC. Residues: CASSLDPFNYGYTF.

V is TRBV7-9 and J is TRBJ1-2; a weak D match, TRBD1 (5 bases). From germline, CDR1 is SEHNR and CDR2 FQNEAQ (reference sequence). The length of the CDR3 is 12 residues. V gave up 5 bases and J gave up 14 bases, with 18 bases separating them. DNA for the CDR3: TGTGCCAGCAGCCAAGGGCGGATGGGGGAAACCTTC. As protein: CASSQGRMGETF. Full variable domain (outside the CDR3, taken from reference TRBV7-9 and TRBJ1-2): DTGVSQNPRHKITKRGQNVTFRCDPISEHNRLYWYRQTLGQGPEFLTYFQNEAQLEKSRLLSDRFSAERPKGSFSTLEIQRTEQGDSAMYLCASSQGRMGETFGSGTRLTVV.

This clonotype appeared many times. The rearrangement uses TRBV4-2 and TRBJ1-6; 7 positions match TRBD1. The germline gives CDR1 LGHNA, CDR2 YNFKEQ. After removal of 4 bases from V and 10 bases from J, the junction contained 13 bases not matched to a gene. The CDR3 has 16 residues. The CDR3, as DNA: TGTGCCAGCAGCCTCAACAGGGGATTTGAACGGTCACCCCTCCACTTT. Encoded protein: CASSLNRGFERSPLHF.

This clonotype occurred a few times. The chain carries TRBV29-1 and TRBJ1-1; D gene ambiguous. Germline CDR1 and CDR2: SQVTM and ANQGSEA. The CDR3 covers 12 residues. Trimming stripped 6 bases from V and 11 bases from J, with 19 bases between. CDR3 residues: CSVRPGRDGAFF. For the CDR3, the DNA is TGCAGCGTCCGCCCGGGGAGGGATGGGGCTTTCTTT. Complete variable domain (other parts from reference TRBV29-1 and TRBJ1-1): SAVISQKPSRDICQRGTSLTIQCQVDSQVTMMFWYRQQPGQSLTLIATANQGSEATYESGFVIDKFPISRPNLTFSTLTVSNMSPEDSSIYLCSVRPGRDGAFFGQGTRLTVV.

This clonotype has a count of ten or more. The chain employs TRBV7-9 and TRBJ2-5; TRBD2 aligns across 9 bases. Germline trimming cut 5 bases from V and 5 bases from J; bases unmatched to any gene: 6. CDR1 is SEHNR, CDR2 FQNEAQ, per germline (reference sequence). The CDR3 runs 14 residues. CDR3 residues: CASSPGLAVETQYF. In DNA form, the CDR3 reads TGTGCCAGCAGCCCGGGACTAGCAGTGGAGACCCAGTACTTC.

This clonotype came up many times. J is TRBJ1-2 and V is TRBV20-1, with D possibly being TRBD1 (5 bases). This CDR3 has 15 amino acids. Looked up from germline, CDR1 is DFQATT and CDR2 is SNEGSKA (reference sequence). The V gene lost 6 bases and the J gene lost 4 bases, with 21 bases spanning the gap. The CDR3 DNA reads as TGCAGTGCCATCCGGGACGGAAGCGACGGCTATGGCTACACCTTC. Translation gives CSAIRDGSDGYGYTF.

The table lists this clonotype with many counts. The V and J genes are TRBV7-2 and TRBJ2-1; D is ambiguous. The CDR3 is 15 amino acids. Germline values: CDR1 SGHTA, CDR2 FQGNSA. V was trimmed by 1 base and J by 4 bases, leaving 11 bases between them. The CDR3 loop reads CASSLGTLAYNEQFF. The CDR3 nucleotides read TGTGCCAGCAGCTTAGGGACCCTTGCTTACAATGAGCAGTTCTTC.

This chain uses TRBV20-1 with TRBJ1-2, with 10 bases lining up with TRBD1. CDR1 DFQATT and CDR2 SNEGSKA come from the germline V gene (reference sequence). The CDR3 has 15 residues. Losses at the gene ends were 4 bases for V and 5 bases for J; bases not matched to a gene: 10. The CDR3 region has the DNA TGCAGTGCTAACGCACGACAGGGGGCGAATTATGGCTACACCTTC. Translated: CSANARQGANYGYTF.

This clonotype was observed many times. In nucleotides, the CDR3 is TGCAGTGCTAGAGGCAGGGGGGGCACTGAAGCTTTCTTT. It codes for CSARGRGGTEAFF. The chain carries TRBV20-1 and TRBJ1-1, with TRBD1 identical over 7 bases. The V and J ends lost 1 base and 4 bases, in that order; junction bases with no gene match: 3. The germline V gene encodes CDR1 DFQATT and CDR2 SNEGSKA (reference sequence). The CDR3 loop spans 13 amino acids.

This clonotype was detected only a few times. The CDR3, as DNA: TGCGCCAGCAGCTTGGACAAATACCACTCTGGAAACACCATATATTTT. Translating gives CASSLDKYHSGNTIYF. The rearrangement joins TRBV5-1 to TRBJ1-3; D is ambiguous. This CDR3 spans 16 amino acids. The ends were cut back, 0 bases at V and 0 bases at J, with 10 bases in the middle. Germline lookup yields CDR1 SGHRS and CDR2 YFSETQ.

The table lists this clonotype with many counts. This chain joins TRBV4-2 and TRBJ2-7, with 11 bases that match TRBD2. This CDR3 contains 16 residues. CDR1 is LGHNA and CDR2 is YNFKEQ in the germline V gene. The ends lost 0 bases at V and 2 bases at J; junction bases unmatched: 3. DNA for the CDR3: TGTGCCAGCAGCCAAGAGGGACTAGCGGTTGCCTACGAGCAGTACTTC. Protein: CASSQEGLAVAYEQYF.

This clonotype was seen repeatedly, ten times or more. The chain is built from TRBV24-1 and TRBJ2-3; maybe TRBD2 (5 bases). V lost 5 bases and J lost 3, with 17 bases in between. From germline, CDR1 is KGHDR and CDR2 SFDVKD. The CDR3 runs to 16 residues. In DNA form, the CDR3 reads TGTGCCACCAGTGGGGCGCGGGTAGCAGGTACAGATACGCAGTATTTT. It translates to CATSGARVAGTDTQYF.

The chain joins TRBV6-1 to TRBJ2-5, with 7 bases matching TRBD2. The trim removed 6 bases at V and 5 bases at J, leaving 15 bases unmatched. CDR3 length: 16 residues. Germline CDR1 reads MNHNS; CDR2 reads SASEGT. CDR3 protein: CASRALGRVHGETQYF. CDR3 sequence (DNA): TGTGCCAGCAGGGCCCTAGGGAGGGTTCATGGGGAGACCCAGTACTTC.